In its sample, the clone carrying this T cell receptor beta chain was seen many times. The antigen remains unidentified. Trimming stripped 5 bases from V and 5 bases from J, with 7 bases between. This CDR3 region has 12 residues. Amplification of TCR beta CDR3 regions was performed using RNA transcripts as template. First-round RT-PCR of the TCR CDR3 relied on the HTBI primer set. Each CDR3 protein gets one entry after TCRdb re-called the multiplex PCR reads with MiXCR. The table lists 250,000 to 400,000 distinct CDR3 sequences, approximately 15% of them singletons. This sample was taken from a study of T cells in Graves' hyperthyroidism and ophthalmopathy. General study results and limits: The majority of expanded thyroid clonotypes above 0.001 also appeared in blood. For ophthalmopathy, model prediction preceded onset by a median roughly 6.2 months.

Each person with ophthalmopathy scored at least 3 on the Clinical Activity Score, reached NOSPECS grade 4 or higher, and had been ill under 3 months. What was sequenced was blood. The V call is TRBV12-3 or TRBV12-4, the J call TRBJ1-5; D remains ambiguous. The receptor's source is a woman in her thirties or forties with Graves' ophthalmopathy. The CDR3 reads CASSVSDQPQHF. The CDR3 DNA is TGTGCCAGCAGTGTGTCGGATCAGCCCCAGCATTTT.